In this sample, the clone carrying this T cell receptor beta chain turned up once. This specimen belongs to a study of T cell changes during pregnancy in multiple sclerosis. Only in-frame clones appear in the TCRdb table, and some are missing; sequencing was by immunoSEQ multiplex PCR. The repertoire holds about 51,000 clones, with 85% to 95% as singletons. The TCR was taken from a female donor with multiple sclerosis, enrolled in a pregnancy study. The sample in question was peripheral blood, obtained in the second trimester of pregnancy.

This CDR3 reads CATSRRRDIWRETQYF. The CDR3, as DNA: TGTGCCACCAGCAGAAGACGGGACATCTGGCGAGAGACCCAGTACTTC. The chain has TRBV15 and TRBJ2-5; a possible D gene is TRBD1 (6 bases). Germline V CDR1 and CDR2: LNHNV, YYDKDF (reference sequence). CDR3 length: 16 residues. V was pared by 2 bases and J by 4 bases, with 17 bases between. The full variable domain, its missing parts supplied by reference TRBV15 and TRBJ2-5, is DAMVIQNPRYQVTQFGKPVTLSCSQTLNHNVMYWYQQKSSQAPKLLFHYYDKDFNNEADTPDNFQSRRPNTSFCFLDIRSPGLGDTAMYLCATSRRRDIWRETQYFGPGTRLLVL.